The 9 T cell receptor beta chains below all came from one sample that was sequenced in a study of human T cells and chemical hapten exposure. One entry per CDR3 protein, called by TCRdb with MiXCR from the RACE reads. Here the sample spans 120,000 or so distinct CDR3 sequences, around 11% being singletons. As to time point: patch test 3, about 24 weeks after DPC sensitization. The treatment here: therapeutic diphenylcyclopropenone sensitization with weekly scalp DPC. Sequences were derived from whole blood, sampled in connection with sensitization to the hapten diphenylcyclopropenone (DPC). Receptors were obtained from a woman between 50 and 59 years old with alopecia areata. Some clones in this sample may be carry-over from other donors' samples.

This chain links TRBV3-1 with TRBJ1-1; tentative D call: TRBD1 (5 bases). Trimming pared 0 bases from V and 5 bases from J, leaving 13 bases between. CDR1 LGHDT and CDR2 YNNKEL come from the germline V gene (reference sequence). CDR3 length equals 15 residues. This chain's CDR3 is CASSQESQGKTEAFF. The CDR3 coding sequence is TGTGCCAGCAGCCAAGAGTCGCAGGGAAAGACTGAAGCTTTCTTT.

Many counts were recorded for this clonotype. The chain has TRBV6-1 and TRBJ2-1, with TRBD2 matching over 7 bases. J was trimmed by 6 bases and V by 6 bases; bases with no gene match: 8. The CDR3 is 14 amino acids. The V gene's germline CDR1 is MNHNS and CDR2 SASEGT. CDR3 sequence reads: CASSSHGTINEQFF. In DNA form, the CDR3 reads TGTGCCAGCAGCTCCCATGGGACTATCAATGAGCAGTTCTTC.

This clonotype has ten or more counts. The chain is built from TRBV12-3 or TRBV12-4 and TRBJ2-1; a weak D match, TRBD1 (6 bases). This CDR3 is built from 16 residues. Trimming removed 5 bases at V and 2 bases at J, with 16 bases between. Here the CDR3 reads CASSGSRQGTYNEQFF. The CDR3 nucleotides are TGTGCCAGCAGTGGTTCACGGCAGGGGACCTACAATGAGCAGTTCTTC.

This clonotype was counted only a few times. The chain combines TRBV10-3 with TRBJ2-1, with D possibly TRBD2 on 5 matching bases. V was pared by 8 bases and J by 1 base, with 18 bases between. This CDR3 contains 16 residues. Germline V lookup: CDR1 ENHRY, CDR2 SYGVKD. The CDR3 nucleotides are TGTGCCATCTATCCCGAGGGATTAGCTTCCTACAATGAGCAGTTCTTC. It codes for CAIYPEGLASYNEQFF.

The chain is built from TRBV29-1 and TRBJ1-1, with 11 bases lining up with TRBD1. V trimming: 7 bases; J trimming: 6 bases; junction bases outside the gene matches: 4. The CDR3 loop spans 12 amino acids. Per the germline V gene, CDR1 is SQVTM and CDR2 is ANQGSEA. The CDR3, as DNA: TGCAGCGCACTGGGACAGGGGGCTGAAGCTTTCTTT. The encoded protein is CSALGQGAEAFF.

This clonotype was seen ten or more times. This chain's CDR3 is CAISGSSYEQYF. DNA of the CDR3: TGTGCCATCAGTGGCAGCTCCTACGAGCAGTACTTC. The chain links TRBV10-3 to TRBJ2-7; D uncertain. The CDR3 is 12 amino acids. Germline CDR1 reads ENHRY; CDR2 reads SYGVKD. V dropped 4 bases and J dropped 0 bases, with 4 bases sitting between them.

V is TRBV29-1 and J is TRBJ1-1; D is unclear. V dropped 4 bases and J dropped 1 base, with 4 bases sitting between them. CDR1 and CDR2 from the germline V gene are SQVTM and ANQGSEA. The CDR3 runs to 11 residues. CDR3 protein: CSVAPNTEAFF. Written as DNA, the CDR3 is TGCAGCGTTGCTCCGAACACTGAAGCTTTCTTT.

This rearrangement joins TRBV18 to TRBJ1-1; maybe TRBD1 (6 bases). The ends were cut back, 3 bases at V and 6 bases at J, with 14 bases in the middle. Germline values: CDR1 KGHSH, CDR2 LQKENI. The CDR3 has 14 residues. The CDR3 nucleotides are TGTGCCAGCTCACCGTCCACAGGGTTGGCTGAAGCTTTCTTT. This sequence encodes CASSPSTGLAEAFF.

The sample holds many counts of this clonotype. The chain has TRBV20-1 and TRBJ2-1, with TRBD1 matching 8 bases. This CDR3 is 15 amino acids long. The trim removed 0 bases at V and 9 bases at J, leaving 10 bases unmatched. The germline CDR1 and CDR2 sequences are DFQATT and SNEGSKA (reference sequence). The CDR3 DNA reads as TGCAGTGCTAGAGATGGTGATAGGGGGACAGGTGAGCAGTTCTTC. As protein: CSARDGDRGTGEQFF.